This TCR beta chain was observed in a study of T-cell memory formation after mild COVID-19. The CDR3 consists of 13 residues. V lost 1 base and J 7 bases, leaving 11 bases between the germline ends. CDR1 GTSNPN and CDR2 SVGIG come from the germline V gene (reference sequence). TCRdb itself ran the 5' RACE reads through MiXCR, one entry per CDR3 protein. The data hold around 300,000 distinct CDR3 sequences, with 12% to 15% observed a single time. The sequencing input was PBMCs or a T cell subset sorted from them (not recorded which). V gene TRBV30 combines with J gene TRBJ2-1; D ambiguous. The sequence was collected from a man between 18 and 35 years old who had mild COVID-19 (a few samples of this study predate the infection). Cell type and time point are not known. The CDR3, as DNA: TGTGCCTGGAGTGCCTTAATGGGGAATGAGCAGTTCTTC. Translation gives CAWSALMGNEQFF. The full variable domain, in which reference TRBV30 and TRBJ2-1 provide the parts outside the CDR3, is SQTIHQWPATLVQPVGSPLSLECTVEGTSNPNLYWYRQAAGRGLQLLFYSVGIGQISSEVPQNLSASRPQDRQFILSSKKLLLSDSGFYLCAWSALMGNEQFFGPGTRLTVL.